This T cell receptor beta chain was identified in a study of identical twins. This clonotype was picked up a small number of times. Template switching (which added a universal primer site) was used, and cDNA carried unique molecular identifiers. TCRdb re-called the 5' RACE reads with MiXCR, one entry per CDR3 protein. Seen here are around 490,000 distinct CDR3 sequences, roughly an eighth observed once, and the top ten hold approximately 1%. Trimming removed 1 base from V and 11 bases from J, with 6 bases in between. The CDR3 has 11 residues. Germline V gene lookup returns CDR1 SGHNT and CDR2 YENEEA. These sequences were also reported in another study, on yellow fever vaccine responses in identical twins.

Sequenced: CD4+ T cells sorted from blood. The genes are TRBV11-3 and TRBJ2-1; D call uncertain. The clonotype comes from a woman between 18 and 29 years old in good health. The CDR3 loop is CASSLGGQQFF. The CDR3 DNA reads TGTGCCAGCAGCTTAGGGGGTCAGCAGTTCTTC.